This T cell receptor beta chain was sequenced for a study of T cell responses to AZD1222 COVID-19 vaccine. The CDR3 length is 12 residues. V lost 8 bases to trimming and J lost 3 bases, with 10 bases between them. Germline CDR1 is LNHNV and CDR2 is YYDKDF (reference sequence). Profiling relied on immunoSEQ multiplex PCR, and the TCRdb table lists in-frame clones only, not all of them. Altogether over 30,000 clones are present, roughly 88% being singletons, with the ten largest covering 20% to 30%. The receptor was derived from an adult who received the MenACWY meningococcal vaccine as a control. V gene TRBV15 combines with J gene TRBJ2-5; possibly TRBD1 or TRBD2 for D (5 bases each). The sequencing used peripheral blood, collected 28 days after the second dose of the MenACWY control vaccine. The CDR3 loop is CATAGSEETQYF. The CDR3 coding sequence is TGTGCCACCGCAGGGAGCGAAGAGACCCAGTACTTC.